The 8 T cell receptor beta chains listed next were all sequenced from one sample in a study of technical replicates of blood from several donors. The protocol was immunoSEQ multiplex PCR, while the TCRdb copy is restricted to in-frame clones and leaves out a portion. The repertoire holds about 44,000 clones, with around 96% as singletons. The sample taken for sequencing was T cells isolated from PBMCs. The receptors originated from a human donor in good health.

V is TRBV9 and J is TRBJ2-7; 9 bases are shared with TRBD1. The V segment lost 0 bases and the J segment 6 bases; nucleotides outside the gene matches: 10. Germline V CDR1 and CDR2: SGDLS, YYNGEE. The CDR3 runs 16 residues. CDR3 residues: CASSVGLGQGLVEQYF. In DNA, the CDR3 is TGTGCCAGCAGCGTAGGTTTAGGACAGGGGCTAGTCGAGCAGTACTTC.

The rearrangement uses TRBV4-1 and TRBJ2-7; tentative D call: TRBD1 (5 bases). The germline gives CDR1 MGHRA, CDR2 YSYEKL. The CDR3 has 15 amino acids. V was trimmed by 4 bases and J by 0 bases, leaving 13 bases between them. DNA of the CDR3: TGCGCCAGCAGCCCTAATTACAGGCTCTCCTACGAGCAGTACTTC. It specifies CASSPNYRLSYEQYF.

The chain uses TRBV4-1 and TRBJ2-7; 7 nucleotides align to TRBD2. Germline V gene sequence: CDR1 MGHRA, CDR2 YSYEKL. The V and J ends lost 0 bases and 3 bases, in that order; junction bases with no gene match: 8. CDR3 length: 16 residues. The DNA of the CDR3 is TGCGCCAGCAGCCAAGAGCTGGCGGGAGTTGGCTACGAGCAGTACTTC. Protein product: CASSQELAGVGYEQYF.

The chain is built from TRBV4-3 and TRBJ2-7, with D possibly TRBD2 on 5 matching bases. Trimming removed 1 base at V and 0 bases at J, with 16 bases between. From germline, CDR1 is LGHNA and CDR2 YSLEER. The CDR3 totals 17 residues. The CDR3 protein is CASSQAIRSASSYEQYF. DNA of the CDR3: TGCGCCAGCAGCCAAGCAATCCGTAGCGCAAGCTCCTACGAGCAGTACTTC.

The V call is TRBV6-1, the J call TRBJ1-5; tentatively, D is TRBD1 (5 bases). The CDR3 extends over 13 amino acids. Germline CDR1 and CDR2: MNHNS and SASEGT. Trimming left V 2 bases short and J 7 bases short, with 9 bases between. CDR3 protein: CASSEQGNQPQHF. CDR3 DNA: TGTGCCAGCAGTGAACAGGGTAACCAGCCCCAGCATTTT.

This chain joins TRBV27 and TRBJ2-1, with a weak D call TRBD1 (6 bases). Germline loops: CDR1 MNHEY, CDR2 SMNVEV (reference sequence). V lost 8 bases, J lost 5 bases, and 13 bases lay in between. The CDR3 consists of 13 residues. CDR3 coding DNA: TGTGCCAGCTACAGGGCAGGGGACAATGAGCAGTTCTTC. Protein sequence: CASYRAGDNEQFF.

This sequence joins TRBV5-1 and TRBJ1-1; possible D gene TRBD1, 6 bases. CDR3 length: 16 amino acids. V was trimmed by 0 bases and J by 4 bases, leaving 16 bases between them. The V gene's germline CDR1 is SGHRS and CDR2 YFSETQ. This chain's CDR3 is CASSLVFGGAGTEAFF. Written as DNA, the CDR3 is TGCGCCAGCAGCTTGGTATTTGGGGGCGCCGGCACTGAAGCTTTCTTT.

This sequence joins TRBV10-3 and TRBJ2-3, with no clear D. This CDR3 spans 11 amino acids. Germline V gene sequence: CDR1 ENHRY, CDR2 SYGVKD. The V end was cut by 5 bases, the J end by 3 bases, with 3 bases between. DNA of the CDR3: TGTGCCATCAGTTCTACAGATACGCAGTATTTT. Encoded protein: CAISSTDTQYF.